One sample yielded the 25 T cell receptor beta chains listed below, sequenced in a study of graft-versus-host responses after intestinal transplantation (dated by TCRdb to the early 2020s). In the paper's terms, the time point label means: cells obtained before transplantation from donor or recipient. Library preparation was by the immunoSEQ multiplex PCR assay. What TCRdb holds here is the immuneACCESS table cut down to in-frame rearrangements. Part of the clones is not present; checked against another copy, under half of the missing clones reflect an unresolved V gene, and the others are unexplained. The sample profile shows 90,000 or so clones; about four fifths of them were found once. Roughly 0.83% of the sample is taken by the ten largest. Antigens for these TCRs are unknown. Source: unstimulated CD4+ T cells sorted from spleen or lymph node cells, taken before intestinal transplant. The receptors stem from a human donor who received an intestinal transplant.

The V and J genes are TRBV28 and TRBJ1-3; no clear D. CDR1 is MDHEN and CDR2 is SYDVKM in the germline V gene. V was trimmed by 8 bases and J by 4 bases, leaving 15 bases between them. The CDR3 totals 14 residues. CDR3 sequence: CASSRAGGGNTIYF. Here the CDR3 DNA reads TGTGCCAGCTCCCGCGCGGGAGGCGGAAACACCATATATTTT.

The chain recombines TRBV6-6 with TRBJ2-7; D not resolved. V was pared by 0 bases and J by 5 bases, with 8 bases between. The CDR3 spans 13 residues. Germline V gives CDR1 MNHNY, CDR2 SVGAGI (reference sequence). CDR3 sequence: CASSYSYSHEQYF. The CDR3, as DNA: TGTGCCAGCAGTTACTCGTATAGCCACGAGCAGTACTTC.

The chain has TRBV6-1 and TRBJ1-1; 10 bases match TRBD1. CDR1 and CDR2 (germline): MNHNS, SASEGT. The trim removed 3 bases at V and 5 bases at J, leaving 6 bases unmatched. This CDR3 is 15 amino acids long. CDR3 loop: CASSDRQGARTEAFF. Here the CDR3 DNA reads TGTGCCAGCAGTGACCGACAGGGGGCACGAACTGAAGCTTTCTTT.

CDR3 bases: TGTGCCAGCAGACGACGACAGGGGCTTAACTATGGCTACACCTTC. It codes for CASRRRQGLNYGYTF. The V gene is TRBV6-5, the J gene TRBJ1-2, with 8 bases lining up with TRBD1. The V and J ends lost 6 bases and 1 base, in that order; junction bases with no gene match: 7. Germline V gene sequence: CDR1 MNHEY, CDR2 SVGAGI. The length of the CDR3 is 15 residues.

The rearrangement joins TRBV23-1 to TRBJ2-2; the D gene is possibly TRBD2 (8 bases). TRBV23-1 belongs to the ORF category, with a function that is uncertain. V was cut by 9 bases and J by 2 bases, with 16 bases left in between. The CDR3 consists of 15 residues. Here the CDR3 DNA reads TGCGCCAGTAGCGGGGACAGCTCAAACACCGGGGAGCTGTTTTTT. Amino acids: CASSGDSSNTGELFF.

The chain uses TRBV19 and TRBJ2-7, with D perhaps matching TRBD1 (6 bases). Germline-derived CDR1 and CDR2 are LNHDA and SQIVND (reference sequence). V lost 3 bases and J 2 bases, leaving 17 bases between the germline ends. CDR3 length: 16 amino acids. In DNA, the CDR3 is TGTGCCAGTAGTATTTCGTCGGGGACAAAGACCTACGAGCAGTACTTC. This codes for CASSISSGTKTYEQYF.

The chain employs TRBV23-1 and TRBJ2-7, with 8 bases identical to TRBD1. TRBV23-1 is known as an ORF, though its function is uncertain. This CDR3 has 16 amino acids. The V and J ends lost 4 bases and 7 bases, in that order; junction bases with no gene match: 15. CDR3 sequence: CASSPPPGQAFEEQYF. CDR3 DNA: TGCGCCAGCAGTCCCCCTCCGGGACAGGCATTCGAGGAGCAGTACTTC.

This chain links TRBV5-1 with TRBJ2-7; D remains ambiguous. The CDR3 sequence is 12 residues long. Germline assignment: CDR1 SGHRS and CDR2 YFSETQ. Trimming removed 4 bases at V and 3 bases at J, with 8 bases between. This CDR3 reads CASSPSRYEQYF. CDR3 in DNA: TGCGCCAGCAGCCCCTCCCGCTACGAGCAGTACTTC.

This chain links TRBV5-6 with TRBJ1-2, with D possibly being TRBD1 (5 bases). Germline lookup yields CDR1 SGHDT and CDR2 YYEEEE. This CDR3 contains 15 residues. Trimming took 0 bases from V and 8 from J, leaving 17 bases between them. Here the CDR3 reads CASSLVGRVGWGYTF. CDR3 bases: TGTGCCAGCAGCTTGGTTGGCAGGGTGGGTTGGGGCTACACCTTC.

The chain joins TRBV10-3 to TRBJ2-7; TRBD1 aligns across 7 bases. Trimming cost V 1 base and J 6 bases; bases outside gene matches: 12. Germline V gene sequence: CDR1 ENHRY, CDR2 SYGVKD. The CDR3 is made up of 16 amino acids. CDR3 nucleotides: TGTGCCATCAGTGAGTTCCTAGGGGGCGCGTCCCCCGAGCAGTACTTC. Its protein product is CAISEFLGGASPEQYF.

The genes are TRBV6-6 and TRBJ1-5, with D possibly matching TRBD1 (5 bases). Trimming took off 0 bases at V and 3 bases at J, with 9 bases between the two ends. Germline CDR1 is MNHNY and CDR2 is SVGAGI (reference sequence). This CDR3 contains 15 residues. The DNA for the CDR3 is TGTGCCAGCAGTTACTCAGGGGCTAACAATCAGCCCCAGCATTTT. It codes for CASSYSGANNQPQHF.

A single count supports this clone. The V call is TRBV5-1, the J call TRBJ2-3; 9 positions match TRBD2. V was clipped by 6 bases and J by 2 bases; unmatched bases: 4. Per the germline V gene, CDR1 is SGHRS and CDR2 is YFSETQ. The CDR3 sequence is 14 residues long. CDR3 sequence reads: CASTLAGLTDTQYF. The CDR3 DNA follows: TGCGCCAGCACCCTAGCGGGGCTCACAGATACGCAGTATTTT.

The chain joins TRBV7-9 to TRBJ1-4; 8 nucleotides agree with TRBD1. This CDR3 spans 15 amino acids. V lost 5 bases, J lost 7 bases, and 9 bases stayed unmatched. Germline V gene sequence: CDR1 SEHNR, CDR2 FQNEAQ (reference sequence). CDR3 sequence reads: CASSASQGGAEKLFF. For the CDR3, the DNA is TGTGCCAGCAGCGCGTCACAGGGGGGGGCTGAAAAACTGTTTTTT.

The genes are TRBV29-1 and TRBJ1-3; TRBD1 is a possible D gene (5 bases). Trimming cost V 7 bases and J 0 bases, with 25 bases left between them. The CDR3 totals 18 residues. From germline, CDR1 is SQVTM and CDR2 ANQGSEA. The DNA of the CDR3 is TGCAGCGCGGACATCAGGGAAAGCCCTTCCCGCTCTGGAAACACCATATATTTT. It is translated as CSADIRESPSRSGNTIYF.

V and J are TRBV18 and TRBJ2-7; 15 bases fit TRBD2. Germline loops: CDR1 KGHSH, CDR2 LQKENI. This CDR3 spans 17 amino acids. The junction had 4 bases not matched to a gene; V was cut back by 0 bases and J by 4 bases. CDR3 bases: TGTGCCAGCTCACCACCGGGACTAGCGGGAGGAGGGTACGAGCAGTACTTC. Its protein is CASSPPGLAGGGYEQYF.

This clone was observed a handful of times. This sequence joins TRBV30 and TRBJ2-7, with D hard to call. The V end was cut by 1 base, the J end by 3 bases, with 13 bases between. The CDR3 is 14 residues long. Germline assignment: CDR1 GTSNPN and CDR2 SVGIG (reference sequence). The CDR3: CAWSGRIPGYEQYF. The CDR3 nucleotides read TGTGCCTGGAGTGGGCGCATTCCGGGCTACGAGCAGTACTTC.

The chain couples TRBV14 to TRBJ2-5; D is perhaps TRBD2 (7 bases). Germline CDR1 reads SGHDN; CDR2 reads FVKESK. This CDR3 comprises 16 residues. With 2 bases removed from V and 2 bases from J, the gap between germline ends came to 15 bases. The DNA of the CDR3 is TGTGCCAGCAGCCAACGGAAGCGGGGACAACAAGAGACCCAGTACTTC. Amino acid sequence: CASSQRKRGQQETQYF.

The chain's CDR3 is CASRTEGYSPLHF. CDR3 nucleotides: TGTGCCAGCAGGACCGAGGGTTATTCACCCCTCCACTTT. The gene calls are TRBV2 and TRBJ1-6; unclear D gene. This CDR3 contains 13 residues. The ends were cut back, 6 bases at V and 8 bases at J, with 11 bases in the middle. Germline lookup yields CDR1 SNHLY and CDR2 FYNNEI. Looking up the rest from reference TRBV2 and TRBJ1-6 gives the full variable domain: EPEVTQTPSHQVTQMGQEVILRCVPISNHLYFYWYRQILGQKVEFLVSFYNNEISEKSEIFDDQFSVERPDGSNFTLKIRSTKLEDSAMYFCASRTEGYSPLHFGNGTRLTVT.

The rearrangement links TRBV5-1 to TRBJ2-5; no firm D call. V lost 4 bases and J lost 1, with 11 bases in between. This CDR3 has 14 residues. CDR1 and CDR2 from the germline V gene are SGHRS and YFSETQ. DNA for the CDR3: TGCGCCAGCAGCGCGGCCGATTTCCAAGAGACCCAGTACTTC. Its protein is CASSAADFQETQYF.

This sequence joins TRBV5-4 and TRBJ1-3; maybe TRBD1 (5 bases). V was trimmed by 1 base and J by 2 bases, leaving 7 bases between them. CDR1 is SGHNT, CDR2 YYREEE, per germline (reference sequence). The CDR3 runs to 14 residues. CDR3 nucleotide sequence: TGTGCCAGCAGCTTGAGGGGAACTGGAAACACCATATATTTT. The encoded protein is CASSLRGTGNTIYF.

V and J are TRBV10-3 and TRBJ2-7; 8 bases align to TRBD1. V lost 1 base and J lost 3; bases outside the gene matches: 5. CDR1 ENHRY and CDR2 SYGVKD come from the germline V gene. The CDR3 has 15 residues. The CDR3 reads CAISEWTGRGYEQYF. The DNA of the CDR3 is TGTGCCATCAGTGAGTGGACAGGGCGAGGCTACGAGCAGTACTTC.

The CDR3 DNA reads TGTGCCAGCAGCCCCACAGGTCTTAGCAATCAGCCCCAGCATTTT. Residues: CASSPTGLSNQPQHF. This rearrangement joins TRBV28 to TRBJ1-5, with D possibly matching TRBD1 (5 bases). Germline-derived CDR1 and CDR2 are MDHEN and SYDVKM. Trimming left V 6 bases short and J 0 bases short, with 12 bases between. CDR3 length equals 15 residues. The full variable domain, completed using reference TRBV28 and TRBJ1-5, is DVKVTQSSRYLVKRTGEKVFLECVQDMDHENMFWYRQDPGLGLRLIYFSYDVKMKEKGDIPEGYSVSREKKERFSLILESASTNQTSMYLCASSPTGLSNQPQHFGDGTRLSIL.

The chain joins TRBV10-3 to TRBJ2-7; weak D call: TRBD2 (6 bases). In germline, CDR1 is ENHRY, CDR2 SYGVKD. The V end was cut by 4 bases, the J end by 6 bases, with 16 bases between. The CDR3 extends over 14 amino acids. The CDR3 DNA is TGTGCCATCAGTGGGTCCCGGGAGAGTGGCGAGCAGTACTTC. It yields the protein CAISGSRESGEQYF.

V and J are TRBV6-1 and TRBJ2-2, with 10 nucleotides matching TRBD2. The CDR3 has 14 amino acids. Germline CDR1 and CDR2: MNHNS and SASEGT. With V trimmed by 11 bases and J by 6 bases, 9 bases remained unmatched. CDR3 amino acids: CAHQRGGQAGELFF. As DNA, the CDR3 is TGTGCCCATCAGCGGGGGGGCCAGGCCGGGGAGCTGTTTTTT.

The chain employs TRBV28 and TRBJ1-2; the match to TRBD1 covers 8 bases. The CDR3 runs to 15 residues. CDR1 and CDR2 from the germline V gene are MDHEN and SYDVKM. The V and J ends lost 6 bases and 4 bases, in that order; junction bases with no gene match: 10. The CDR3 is CASRTHQGASYGYTF. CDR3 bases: TGTGCCAGCAGGACCCATCAGGGGGCCAGCTATGGCTACACCTTC.